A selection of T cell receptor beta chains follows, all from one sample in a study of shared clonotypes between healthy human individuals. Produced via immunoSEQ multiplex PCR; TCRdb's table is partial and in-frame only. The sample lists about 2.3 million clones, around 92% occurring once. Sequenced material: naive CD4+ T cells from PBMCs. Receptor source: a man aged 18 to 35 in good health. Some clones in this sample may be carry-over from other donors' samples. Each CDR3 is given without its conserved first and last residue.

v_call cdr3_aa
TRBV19 ASSGRKNEKLF
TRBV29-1 SVVINYEQY
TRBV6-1 ASISLAGNYNEQF
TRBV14 ASSQDQSRGIHEQY
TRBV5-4 ASSPPTGTGRTGYT
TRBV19 ASSLGLGADTQY
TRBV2 ASNGASGNYEQY
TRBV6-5 ASRRTSGSYNEQF
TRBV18 ASSPRRLGRDTDTQY
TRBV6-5 ASSSPGTRPPYGYT
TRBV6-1 ASSYRGLVAGGAF
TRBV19 ASSAWDSPGEKLF
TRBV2 ASNPPRGTSGIQETQY
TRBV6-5 ASSSRTGGANVLT
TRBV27 ASSPGTGVPNEQY
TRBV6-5 ASSYLQGYGYT
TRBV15 ATRLGREPTDTQY
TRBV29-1 SVEDPIATNEKLF
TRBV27 ASSLSEYSYEQY
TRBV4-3 ASSPRRGRNTGELF
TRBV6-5 ASSSDRGGYGYT
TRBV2 ASSDGRGGEQY
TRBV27 ASSSFKRDEQF
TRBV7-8 ASSSSGGLTDTQY
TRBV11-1 ASSLYRSYEQY
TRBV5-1 ASSLDPSGRYNEQF
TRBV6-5 ASSYLGVGEYEQY
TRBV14 ASSRSFNEKLF
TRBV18 ASSPGTETQY
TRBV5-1 ASSLETSGMVAGELF
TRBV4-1 ASSHLGRPYEQY
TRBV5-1 ASSFGDSLDGGYT
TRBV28 ASSLFGAQETQY
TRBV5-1 ASSARGTNEKLF
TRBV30 AWRVVAGSQTQY
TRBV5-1 ASSYSVNGELF
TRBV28 ASSPPLANYGYT
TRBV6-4 ASSDPGQGDSGNTIY
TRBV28 ASRAVLSYEQY
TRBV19 ASSINWVYYSNQPQH
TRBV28 ASIERDASYNEQF
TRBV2 ASSDSGTAEAF